The rows below give T cell receptor beta chains drawn from one sample of a study of T cells after yellow fever vaccination. From the 5' RACE reads, TCRdb called clonotypes with MiXCR, one entry per CDR3 protein. The table includes 200,000 to 250,000 distinct CDR3 sequences, 3% to 4% detected once. The sequencing used CD4+ T cells sorted from PBMCs, collected 10 days after the yellow fever booster vaccination. The source is a man aged 18 to 29 who received the YFV17D yellow fever vaccine. The CDR3 runs from the conserved cysteine through the conserved F or W. Each record gives: J gene, clone size, D gene, V gene, CDR3 DNA, CDR3 protein. A D gene is named only where the DNA matches it firmly. Clone size, where shown, is once, few, many, or a class for clones that have expanded.

J: TRBJ2-2
size: many
D: .
V: TRBV7-8
DNA: TGTGCCAGCAGCACCAGGGGTACCGGGGAGCTGTTTTTT
CDR3: CASSTRGTGELFF

J: TRBJ2-7
size: few
D: TRBD1
V: TRBV4-3
DNA: TGCGCCAGCAGCACCCGGACAGGGTTGCAGTACGAGCAGTACTTC
CDR3: CASSTRTGLQYEQYF

J: TRBJ1-6
size: .
D: .
V: TRBV7-3
DNA: TGTGCCAGCAGCTTAAGAAGACAGAACCATTATAATTCACCCCTCCACTTT
CDR3: CASSLRRQNHYNSPLHF

J: TRBJ1-1
size: many
D: .
V: TRBV5-1
DNA: TGCGCCAGCAGCTTGGCCGGAGGCCTTAGAGGGGGAAACACTGAAGCTTTCTTT
CDR3: CASSLAGGLRGGNTEAFF

J: TRBJ1-5
size: many
D: TRBD1
V: TRBV10-3
DNA: TGTGCCATCAGTGCAGACAGGGCTAGTCAGCCCCAGCATTTT
CDR3: CAISADRASQPQHF

J: TRBJ2-3
size: few
D: TRBD1
V: TRBV7-2
DNA: TGTGCCAGCAGTTCCAGGGGGCGCACAGATACGCAGTATTTT
CDR3: CASSSRGRTDTQYF

J: TRBJ1-1
size: .
D: .
V: TRBV6-6
DNA: TGTGCCAGCAGTTACTCCCACAGGACGAACACTGAAGCTTTCTTT
CDR3: CASSYSHRTNTEAFF

J: TRBJ1-4
size: .
D: TRBD1
V: TRBV4-3
DNA: TGCGCCAGCAGCCAAGCAAGTTCTGGGACAGCTAATGAAAAACTGTTTTTT
CDR3: CASSQASSGTANEKLFF

J: TRBJ2-5
size: many
D: TRBD2
V: TRBV18
DNA: TGTGCCAGCTCACCACCGCATTCACTAGCGGGGCAAGAGACCCAGTACTTC
CDR3: CASSPPHSLAGQETQYF

J: TRBJ2-2
size: many
D: .
V: TRBV2
DNA: TGTGCCAGCAGCTTCCAGGGACACAACACCGGGGAGCTGTTTTTT
CDR3: CASSFQGHNTGELFF

J: TRBJ2-5
size: few
D: TRBD1
V: TRBV20-1
DNA: TGCAGTGCTACCGGGACAGTAGAGACCCAGTACTTC
CDR3: CSATGTVETQYF

J: TRBJ2-5
size: few
D: TRBD1
V: TRBV28
DNA: TGTGCCAGCAGCCTGACCCCTTCGACAGGGCAGGGGGAGACCCAGTACTTC
CDR3: CASSLTPSTGQGETQYF

J: TRBJ1-5
size: .
D: .
V: TRBV11-2
DNA: TGTGCCAGCAGCTTAATTCACAGGGAAAATATTGTTATTGTTCTCAATCAGCCCCAGCATTTT
CDR3: CASSLIHRENIVIVLNQPQHF

J: TRBJ2-7
size: .
D: .
V: TRBV20-1
DNA: TGCAGTGGACAAAGAGTAGCGCTCTACGAGCAGTACTTC
CDR3: CSGQRVALYEQYF

J: TRBJ1-6
size: few
D: .
V: TRBV7-2
DNA: TGTGCCAGCAGCCAAAGGTGGGGCAGTTCACCCCTCCACTTT
CDR3: CASSQRWGSSPLHF

J: TRBJ1-6
size: .
D: TRBD1
V: TRBV20-1
DNA: TGCAGTGCTAGAGAAGGACAGGGGATTTTAGTTTCACCCCTCCACTTT
CDR3: CSAREGQGILVSPLHF

J: TRBJ2-3
size: .
D: TRBD1
V: TRBV7-6
DNA: TGTGCCAGCAGCCCGCGACAGGGGTCGGAGGGGGCTGAGCAGTATTTT
CDR3: CASSPRQGSEGAEQYF

J: TRBJ1-4
size: .
D: .
V: TRBV4-1
DNA: TGCGCCAGCAGCCAACAGGGTAGTGGTAAACTGTTTTTT
CDR3: CASSQQGSGKLFF

J: TRBJ2-1
size: .
D: TRBD1
V: TRBV3-1
DNA: TGTGCCAGCAGCTGGGATATCGGACAGGGTCCCCATGAGCAGTTCTTC
CDR3: CASSWDIGQGPHEQFF

J: TRBJ1-2
size: few
D: TRBD1
V: TRBV19
DNA: TGTGCCAGCGGGGCGCAGGGGGCGCTTAAGAAGTCTAATGGCTACACCTTC
CDR3: CASGAQGALKKSNGYTF

J: TRBJ1-1
size: many
D: .
V: TRBV20-1
DNA: TGCAGTGCTTTCTTGCCGAACACTGAAGCTTTCTTT
CDR3: CSAFLPNTEAFF

J: TRBJ1-2
size: many
D: TRBD1
V: TRBV5-6
DNA: TGTGCCAGCAGCTCGCGACAGGGGATTAGCTATGGCTACACCTTC
CDR3: CASSSRQGISYGYTF

J: TRBJ2-5
size: .
D: TRBD2
V: TRBV27
DNA: TGTGCCAGCAGCCCCCGACTAGCGGGGGGATATCAGACCCAGTACTTC
CDR3: CASSPRLAGGYQTQYF

J: TRBJ1-5
size: .
D: TRBD1
V: TRBV29-1
DNA: TGCAGCGTAGGACAGGGCCCGAATCAGCCCCAGCATTTT
CDR3: CSVGQGPNQPQHF

J: TRBJ1-4
size: many
D: .
V: TRBV5-1
DNA: TGCGCCAGCAGCCGGGGGGCAGCCCTAGACGGACCATTGTTTTTT
CDR3: CASSRGAALDGPLFF

J: TRBJ2-4
size: many
D: TRBD1
V: TRBV25-1
DNA: TGTGCCAGCAGTGCCTCCGGGACAGGGGCCAAAAACATTCAGTACTTC
CDR3: CASSASGTGAKNIQYF

J: TRBJ2-7
size: few
D: .
V: TRBV18
DNA: TGTGCCAGCTCACTACGGGATCTGGCCGACGAGCAGTACTTC
CDR3: CASSLRDLADEQYF

J: TRBJ1-1
size: many
D: .
V: TRBV20-1
DNA: TGCAGTGCTAGAGTTGTTCCGATTGGGGGACTGGAAGCTTTCTTT
CDR3: CSARVVPIGGLEAFF

J: TRBJ2-2
size: many
D: .
V: TRBV4-3
DNA: TGCGCCAGCAGCCGACGTCCCGGGGGCGCGAGCACCGGGGAGCTGTTTTTT
CDR3: CASSRRPGGASTGELFF

J: TRBJ1-1
size: many
D: .
V: TRBV10-3
DNA: TGTGCCATCAGGTGGGACATGTCCACTGAAGCTTTCTTT
CDR3: CAIRWDMSTEAFF

J: TRBJ1-1
size: few
D: .
V: TRBV6-2/TRBV6-3
DNA: TGTGCCAGCATCGACACGGGCGACCTTGAAGCTTTCTTT
CDR3: CASIDTGDLEAFF

J: TRBJ1-4
size: few
D: TRBD1
V: TRBV7-6
DNA: TGTGCCAGCAGCCCTGACAGGGGTGAAAAACTGTTTTTT
CDR3: CASSPDRGEKLFF

J: TRBJ2-6
size: .
D: .
V: TRBV9
DNA: TGTGCCAGCAGCGTAGAAGGGGGTGGGGCCAACGTCCTGACTTTC
CDR3: CASSVEGGGANVLTF

J: TRBJ2-3
size: many
D: .
V: TRBV5-1
DNA: TGCGCCAGCAGCTCTAGAGCAGACCACACAGATACGCAGTATTTT
CDR3: CASSSRADHTDTQYF

J: TRBJ2-2
size: many
D: .
V: TRBV11-2
DNA: TGTGCCATCGGGGGAGGAACCGGGGAGCTGTTTTTT
CDR3: CAIGGGTGELFF

J: TRBJ1-3
size: many
D: .
V: TRBV12-3/TRBV12-4
DNA: TGTGCCAGCAGAGGCAGTGTTTTCTCTGGAAACACCATATATTTT
CDR3: CASRGSVFSGNTIYF

J: TRBJ1-1
size: many
D: .
V: TRBV7-9
DNA: TGTGCCAGCAGCTTTCGACTGAACACTGAAGCTTTCTTT
CDR3: CASSFRLNTEAFF

J: TRBJ2-7
size: many
D: .
V: TRBV7-2
DNA: TGTGCCAGCAGCTCCTACCCTATAGCGCGGGAGCAGTACTTC
CDR3: CASSSYPIAREQYF

J: TRBJ2-2
size: many
D: .
V: TRBV5-1
DNA: TGCGCCAGCAGCTTGGACCCGGGGGACACCGGGGAGCTGTTTTTT
CDR3: CASSLDPGDTGELFF

J: TRBJ1-1
size: .
D: .
V: TRBV6-2/TRBV6-3
DNA: TGTGCCAGCAGGCTCCCGCCGGCACAGAACACTGAAGCTTTCTTT
CDR3: CASRLPPAQNTEAFF

J: TRBJ2-3
size: .
D: TRBD2
V: TRBV7-2
DNA: TGTGCCAGCAGCTCCGGGGGGGCAGATACGCAGTATTTT
CDR3: CASSSGGADTQYF

J: TRBJ2-3
size: many
D: .
V: TRBV20-1
DNA: TGCAGTGCTGATAGGACTCGAGGGGATACGCAGTATTTT
CDR3: CSADRTRGDTQYF

J: TRBJ1-4
size: .
D: .
V: TRBV5-1
DNA: TGCGCCAGCAGCTTCGGTTGGGGAGCTAATGAAAAACTGTTTTTT
CDR3: CASSFGWGANEKLFF

J: TRBJ2-1
size: few
D: .
V: TRBV6-1
DNA: TGTGCCAGCAGCGCCGTGGGGCATGAGCAGTTCTTC
CDR3: CASSAVGHEQFF

J: TRBJ1-2
size: many
D: .
V: TRBV20-1
DNA: TGCAGTGCTCCCAAGGGCTACACCTTC
CDR3: CSAPKGYTF

J: TRBJ2-2
size: many
D: .
V: TRBV7-2
DNA: TGTGCCAGCACTATAGGGGGAGCGAACACCGGGGAGCTGTTTTTT
CDR3: CASTIGGANTGELFF

J: TRBJ2-7
size: many
D: .
V: TRBV18
DNA: TGTGCCAGCTCACCAGATCCCGTGAGGGGCTACGAGCAGTACTTC
CDR3: CASSPDPVRGYEQYF

J: TRBJ2-3
size: few
D: TRBD2
V: TRBV25-1
DNA: TGTGCCAGCAGTGATTCCGTCTCTAGCGGGGGCACAGATACGCAGTATTTT
CDR3: CASSDSVSSGGTDTQYF

J: TRBJ1-1
size: .
D: .
V: TRBV5-1
DNA: TGCGCCAGCAGCGAACATGATTTGAACACTGAAGCTTTCTTT
CDR3: CASSEHDLNTEAFF

J: TRBJ1-3
size: many
D: TRBD1
V: TRBV10-3
DNA: TGTGCCATCACCAGGGGGAATTATTCCGGAAACACCATATATTTT
CDR3: CAITRGNYSGNTIYF

J: TRBJ2-3
size: .
D: .
V: TRBV7-2
DNA: TGTGCCAGCAGCTTAGTCGGGGGACCACTCGCAGATACGCAGTATTTT
CDR3: CASSLVGGPLADTQYF

J: TRBJ1-1
size: many
D: .
V: TRBV18
DNA: TGTGCCAGCTCACCTCCAGGACAGTCCTCTGAAGCTTTCTTT
CDR3: CASSPPGQSSEAFF

J: TRBJ2-2
size: many
D: .
V: TRBV29-1
DNA: TGCAGCGTTGGACACACAAACACCGGGGAGCTGTTTTTT
CDR3: CSVGHTNTGELFF

J: TRBJ1-2
size: few
D: .
V: TRBV5-1
DNA: TGCGCCAGCAGCCTGGGGCGCCTAGGGCCCAACTATGGCTACACCTTC
CDR3: CASSLGRLGPNYGYTF